This T cell receptor (beta chain) emerged from a study of blood T cell repertoires in COVID-19. CDR1 and CDR2 from the germline V gene are SGHDT and YYEEEE. The length of the CDR3 is 13 residues. Trimming shortened V by 4 bases and J by 6 bases, and 10 bases separated the two germline ends. The assay was immunoSEQ multiplex PCR, and TCRdb's table has in-frame clones only and misses some. The repertoire includes approximately 490,000 clones, about 85% of them detected once, and 8% to 9.5% sits in the top ten. This receptor was obtained from a woman aged 60-75 years who had recovered from COVID-19. Sequences were obtained from PBMCs or T cells enriched from blood (not recorded which). The gene calls are TRBV5-6 and TRBJ2-2; D is unresolved. CDR3 sequence: CASSLSPAGELFF. The CDR3, as DNA: TGTGCCAGCAGCCTAAGTCCCGCCGGGGAGCTGTTTTTT.